This T cell receptor beta chain was sequenced during a study of cytomegalovirus exposure and HLA in healthy donors. This clone was seen a handful of times. Its antigen is not known. The CDR3 is made up of 15 amino acids. Looked up from germline, CDR1 is SGHRS and CDR2 is YFSETQ. Trimming at V came to 0 bases and at J to 6 bases, leaving 2 bases not matched to a gene. Study-wide findings and caveats: Later analysis suggested most CMV-associated TCR beta chains were HLA-restricted.

The PCR employed 60 Vbeta primers together with 13 Jbeta primers. Produced via immunoSEQ multiplex PCR; TCRdb's table is partial and in-frame only. This table has some 170,000 clones, around four fifths appearing once. The specimen sequenced was PBMCs. This TCR derives from a man aged 18 to 29 in good health and CMV-seropositive. The V call is TRBV5-1, the J call TRBJ2-4; 11 bases match TRBD1. The CDR3 loop is CASSLGGTGGNIQYF. DNA of the CDR3: TGCGCCAGCAGCTTGGGGGGGACAGGGGGAAACATTCAGTACTTC.